The next 3 T cell receptor beta chains were all read from a single sample in a study of shared clonotypes between healthy human individuals. TCRdb keeps only in-frame clones here, not all; method: immunoSEQ multiplex PCR. The data contain 2 million to 2.5 million clones, 85% to 95% of them singletons. The material sequenced was naive CD4+ T cells from PBMCs. As to subset: CD45RA+ positively selected. All receptors derive from a man aged 18 to 35 in good health. Some clones in this sample may be carry-over from other donors' samples.

In the case of this clone: The same CDR3 arises from other DNA sequences in this sample as well. V gene TRBV7-3 combines with J gene TRBJ2-1, with 8 bases aligning to TRBD2. The germline V gene encodes CDR1 SGHTA and CDR2 FQGTGA. V gave up 3 bases and J gave up 4 bases; unmatched junction bases: 2. The CDR3 is 14 residues long. CDR3 nucleotides: TGTGCCAGCAGCTTGATAGCGGGGTACAATGAGCAGTTCTTC. It translates to CASSLIAGYNEQFF. Drawing the rest from reference TRBV7-3 and TRBJ2-1, the complete variable domain is GAGVSQTPSNKVTEKGKYVELRCDPISGHTALYWYRQSLGQGPEFLIYFQGTGAADDSGLPNDRFFAVRPEGSVSTLKIQRTERGDSAVYLCASSLIAGYNEQFFGPGTRLTVL.

The gene calls are TRBV19 and TRBJ2-1; 8 bases match TRBD2. CDR1 LNHDA and CDR2 SQIVND come from the germline V gene (reference sequence). The CDR3 is made up of 14 amino acids. J lost 8 bases, V lost 2 bases, and 5 bases had no gene match. CDR3 sequence: CASSIIGRVDEQFF. The CDR3 DNA follows: TGTGCCAGTAGTATAATCGGGAGGGTGGATGAGCAGTTCTTC.

This clone has more than one count but fewer than ten. At the DNA level, this CDR3 is encoded by other sequences in the same sample as well. The CDR3 DNA follows: TGCAGTGCTCGCAGGGAAGGCGAGCAGTACTTC. Translating it yields CSARREGEQYF. The rearrangement joins TRBV20-1 to TRBJ2-7; maybe TRBD1 (5 bases). The V and J ends lost 5 bases and 6 bases respectively, with 11 bases between them. CDR3 size: 11 residues. The germline V gene has CDR1 DFQATT and CDR2 SNEGSKA (reference sequence).